Below, 20 T cell receptor beta chains from the same sample are listed, as sequenced in a study of identical twins. From the 5' RACE reads, TCRdb called clonotypes with MiXCR, one entry per CDR3 protein. The sample lists approximately 890,000 distinct CDR3 sequences, about 12% occurring once. These data were also filed under a second study, of yellow fever vaccine responses in identical twins.

The material sequenced was PBMCs. These TCRs come from a woman under 30 in good health.

This clonotype appeared many times. J is TRBJ2-1 and V is TRBV10-3; the D is unclear. Germline CDR1 is ENHRY and CDR2 is SYGVKD. Between the trimmed V and J ends, which lost 0 bases and 7 bases, there was a span of 10 bases. This CDR3 spans 14 amino acids. The CDR3 nucleotides are TGTGCCATCAGTGAGTCGAACGGCCCGAATGAGCAGTTCTTC. This codes for CAISESNGPNEQFF.

This clonotype was recorded many times. The DNA of the CDR3 is TGTGCCAGCAGCGTTGGCGAAAACATTCAGTACTTC. Its protein product is CASSVGENIQYF. V usage is TRBV28 and J usage is TRBJ2-4; D is ambiguous. CDR3 length: 12 residues. Trimming pared 6 bases from V and 5 bases from J, leaving 8 bases between. The germline V gene has CDR1 MDHEN and CDR2 SYDVKM.

Ten or more counts support this clonotype. The V gene is TRBV6-1, the J gene TRBJ2-3, with a weak D call TRBD1 (8 bases). Per germline, CDR1 MNHNS and CDR2 SASEGT. This CDR3 is 16 amino acids long. Between the trimmed V and J ends, which lost 5 bases and 4 bases, there was a span of 19 bases. CDR3 DNA sequence: TGTGCCAGCAGTCTGCGCACAGGGGGGGACGCAGATACGCAGTATTTT. Translation: CASSLRTGGDADTQYF.

This clonotype was detected ten times or more. This chain links TRBV28 with TRBJ2-1, with D hard to call. This CDR3 comprises 11 residues. Between the trimmed V and J ends, which lost 3 bases and 8 bases, there was a span of 5 bases. The germline gives CDR1 MDHEN, CDR2 SYDVKM. This chain's CDR3 is CASSFADEQFF. Here the CDR3 DNA reads TGTGCCAGCAGTTTCGCGGATGAGCAGTTCTTC.

J is TRBJ2-3 and V is TRBV20-1, with 11 bases lining up with TRBD2. CDR1 is DFQATT, CDR2 SNEGSKA, per germline (reference sequence). CDR3 length: 16 residues. The V segment lost 3 bases and the J segment 1 base; nucleotides outside the gene matches: 6. CDR3 DNA: TGCAGTGCTAGCCCGGGGACTAGCGGTCGCACAGATACGCAGTATTTT. Encoded protein: CSASPGTSGRTDTQYF.

Remarks on this clonotype: Being one base from a much bigger clone, this may be a read error. DNA for the CDR3: TGCGCCAGCAGCTTGGTTTCCCAAGAGACCCAGTACTTC. This gives the protein CASSLVSQETQYF. This rearrangement joins TRBV5-1 to TRBJ2-5; D unresolved. Germline values: CDR1 SGHRS, CDR2 YFSETQ. Trimming took off 0 bases at V and 1 base at J, with 4 bases between the two ends. The CDR3 runs to 13 residues.

This chain links TRBV5-5 with TRBJ1-2; maybe TRBD1 (6 bases). Trimming shortened V by 0 bases and J by 4 bases, and 13 bases separated the two germline ends. The CDR3 consists of 15 residues. The V gene's germline CDR1 is SGHKS and CDR2 YYEKEE (reference sequence). CDR3 loop: CASSLDPGQPYGYTF. Here the CDR3 DNA reads TGTGCCAGCAGCTTGGATCCCGGACAGCCCTATGGCTACACCTTC.

This clonotype was seen repeatedly, ten times or more. The rearrangement joins TRBV5-1 to TRBJ2-5, with 15 positions matching TRBD2. V was pared by 2 bases and J by 1 base, with 6 bases of the junction left unmatched. This CDR3 has 18 amino acids. Germline CDR1 SGHRS, CDR2 YFSETQ. The CDR3 protein is CASSFGGLAGGPQETQYF. DNA of the CDR3: TGCGCCAGCAGCTTCGGGGGACTAGCGGGAGGCCCCCAAGAGACCCAGTACTTC.

This clonotype was observed a few times. This chain's CDR3 is CASSLGTPSSYNEQFF. The CDR3, as DNA: TGTGCCAGCAGTTTAGGCACCCCGAGCTCCTACAATGAGCAGTTCTTC. The V gene is TRBV12-3 or TRBV12-4, the J gene TRBJ2-1, with unresolved D. V lost 1 base to trimming and J lost 0 bases, with 10 bases between them. CDR3 length equals 16 residues.

This rearrangement joins TRBV4-1 to TRBJ2-7, with D unclear. The V gene's germline CDR1 is MGHRA and CDR2 YSYEKL. This CDR3 contains 14 residues. V was pared by 0 bases and J by 3 bases, with 9 bases between. Here the CDR3 reads CASSQETRNYEQYV. In nucleotides, the CDR3 is TGCGCCAGCAGCCAAGAAACCAGGAACTACGAGCAGTACGTC.

This clonotype came up many times. The chain carries TRBV6-5 and TRBJ1-6, with 7 bases fitting TRBD1. Unmatched junction bases numbered 7, after V lost 2 bases and J lost 6 bases. In germline, CDR1 is MNHEY, CDR2 SVGAGI. The CDR3 covers 16 residues. CDR3 bases: TGTGCCAGCAGTTACGAGGGGGCTTTTAGTAATTCACCCCTCCACTTT. Protein product: CASSYEGAFSNSPLHF.

The chain is built from TRBV20-1 and TRBJ2-3, with 8 bases lining up with TRBD2. CDR1 is DFQATT, CDR2 SNEGSKA, per germline (reference sequence). The V and J ends lost 1 base and 5 bases, in that order; junction bases with no gene match: 11. The CDR3 covers 16 residues. The CDR3 sequence is CSARVPPGGPGDTQYF. The DNA of the CDR3 is TGCAGTGCTAGAGTTCCACCGGGAGGGCCCGGAGATACGCAGTATTTT.

The count of this clonotype is one. The chain combines TRBV5-1 with TRBJ2-3, with 8 bases fitting TRBD2. The CDR3 spans 14 residues. J lost 9 bases, V lost 7 bases, and 13 bases had no gene match. Germline V gives CDR1 SGHRS, CDR2 YFSETQ. The CDR3 region is CASSGPGGEATQYF. As DNA, the CDR3 is TGCGCCAGCTCCGGGCCGGGGGGGGAGGCCACGCAGTATTTT. Full variable domain (remainder filled in from reference TRBV5-1 and TRBJ2-3): KAGVTQTPRYLIKTRGQQVTLSCSPISGHRSVSWYQQTPGQGLQFLFEYFSETQRNKGNFPGRFSGRQFSNSRSEMNVSTLELGDSALYLCASSGPGGEATQYFGPGTRLTVL.

This sequence joins TRBV5-5 and TRBJ2-1; 9 positions agree with TRBD1. This CDR3 spans 16 amino acids. Germline lookup yields CDR1 SGHKS and CDR2 YYEKEE (reference sequence). The V gene end was trimmed by 2 bases and the J gene end by 5 bases; junction bases not matched to a gene: 8. CDR3 sequence reads: CASSFRRDRVHNEQFF. The DNA of the CDR3 is TGTGCCAGCAGCTTCCGTCGGGACAGGGTCCACAATGAGCAGTTCTTC. The variable domain in full, with the rest retrieved from reference TRBV5-5 and TRBJ2-1, is DAGVTQSPTHLIKTRGQQVTLRCSPISGHKSVSWYQQVLGQGPQFIFQYYEKEERGRGNFPDRFSARQFPNYSSELNVNALLLGDSALYLCASSFRRDRVHNEQFFGPGTRLTVL.

In this sample, this clonotype turned up a few times. The V call is TRBV18, the J call TRBJ2-1; 12 nucleotides line up with TRBD2. After removal of 2 bases from V and 7 bases from J, the junction contained 6 bases not matched to a gene. The germline V gene has CDR1 KGHSH and CDR2 LQKENI. CDR3 length equals 16 residues. The CDR3 sequence is CASSPRTSGTVNEQFF. CDR3 coding DNA: TGTGCCAGCTCACCAAGGACTAGCGGGACTGTTAATGAGCAGTTCTTC.

This sequence joins TRBV5-1 and TRBJ1-1; 10 nucleotides match TRBD1. After removal of 3 bases from V and 1 base from J, the junction contained 3 bases not matched to a gene. The CDR3 consists of 15 residues. Germline CDR1 is SGHRS and CDR2 is YFSETQ. CDR3 sequence reads: CASSYRQGANTEAFF. The CDR3 nucleotides read TGCGCCAGCAGCTATAGACAGGGGGCGAACACTGAAGCTTTCTTT.

The chain combines TRBV20-1 with TRBJ2-3, with no clear D. The CDR3 consists of 13 residues. Germline assignment: CDR1 DFQATT and CDR2 SNEGSKA (reference sequence). V was cut by 4 bases and J by 3 bases, with 11 bases left in between. DNA for the CDR3: TGCAGTGCTATGTCTAGTACTACAGATACGCAGTATTTT. Protein product: CSAMSSTTDTQYF.

This clonotype appeared a few times. V is TRBV15 and J is TRBJ2-7, with 9 bases matching TRBD1. CDR1 is LNHNV, CDR2 YYDKDF, per germline (reference sequence). J lost 8 bases, V lost 0 bases, and 5 bases had no gene match. This CDR3 is 14 amino acids long. The CDR3 DNA reads as TGTGCCACCAGCAGAGAACAGGGGGCTCTCCAGCAGTACTTC. It codes for CATSREQGALQQYF.

This chain uses TRBV12-3 or TRBV12-4 with TRBJ2-2; a possible D gene is TRBD2 (5 bases). The CDR3 has 16 residues. The V end lost 10 bases, the J end lost 4 bases, and 22 bases lay between the germline ends. The CDR3 DNA is TGTGCCACCACGACATTGGGGAGTAAGGGCACCGGGGAGCTGTTTTTT. Amino acids: CATTTLGSKGTGELFF.

This clonotype was seen more than once but under ten times. The chain is built from TRBV6-1 and TRBJ2-5, with TRBD1 matching 7 bases. Germline V gene sequence: CDR1 MNHNS, CDR2 SASEGT. The CDR3 consists of 15 residues. The ends lost 7 bases at V and 1 base at J; junction bases unmatched: 9. CDR3 loop: CASINRGLGQETQYF. The CDR3 bases are TGTGCCAGCATAAACAGGGGCCTTGGCCAAGAGACCCAGTACTTC.